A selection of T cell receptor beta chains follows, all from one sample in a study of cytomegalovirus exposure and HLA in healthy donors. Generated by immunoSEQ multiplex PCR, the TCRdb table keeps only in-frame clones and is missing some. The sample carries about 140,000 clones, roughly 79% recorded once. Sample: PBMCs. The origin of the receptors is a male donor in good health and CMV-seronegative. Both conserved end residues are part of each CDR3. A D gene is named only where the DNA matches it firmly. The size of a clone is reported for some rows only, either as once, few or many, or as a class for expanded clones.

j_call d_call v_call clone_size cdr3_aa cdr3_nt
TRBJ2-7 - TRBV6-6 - CASSSSLGGAEQYF TGTGCCAGCAGTTCCAGCTTAGGGGGGGCCGAGCAGTACTTC
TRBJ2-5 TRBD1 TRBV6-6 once CASSGTGQETQYF TGTGCCAGCAGCGGGACAGGACAAGAGACCCAGTACTTC
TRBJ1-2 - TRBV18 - CASSPSTTRQALGYTF TGTGCCAGCTCACCCTCTACTACACGGCAAGCCCTCGGCTACACCTTC
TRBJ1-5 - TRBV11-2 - CASSLGRGEHQPQHF TGTGCCAGCAGCTTAGGCAGGGGAGAGCATCAGCCCCAGCATTTT
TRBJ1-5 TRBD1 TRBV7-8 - CASSYDRAQPQHF TGTGCCAGCAGTTATGACAGGGCTCAGCCCCAGCATTTT
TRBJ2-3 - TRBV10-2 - CASSDRGATDTQYF TGCGCCAGCAGTGACAGGGGCGCCACAGATACGCAGTATTTT
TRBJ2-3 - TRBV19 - CASSISDTQYF TGTGCCAGTAGTATTTCTGATACGCAGTATTTT
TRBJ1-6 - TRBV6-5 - CASSFRDTFSPLHF TGTGCCAGCAGCTTCCGGGACACCTTTTCACCCCTCCACTTT
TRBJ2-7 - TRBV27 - CASSQNYYEQYF TGTGCCAGCAGTCAGAATTACTACGAGCAGTACTTC
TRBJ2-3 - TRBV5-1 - CTSSLESGHSYTQYF TGCACCAGCAGCTTGGAGTCGGGACATAGTTATACGCAGTATTTT
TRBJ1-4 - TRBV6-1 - CASSEGRGAREKLFF TGTGCCAGCAGTGAAGGGCGAGGTGCTAGGGAAAAACTGTTTTTT
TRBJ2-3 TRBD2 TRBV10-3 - CAIGTSGRGEAQYF TGTGCCATCGGCACTAGCGGGAGGGGAGAGGCGCAGTATTTT
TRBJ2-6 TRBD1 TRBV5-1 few CASRLGQVISGANVLTF TGCGCCAGCCGCTTGGGACAGGTCATCTCTGGGGCCAACGTCCTGACTTTC
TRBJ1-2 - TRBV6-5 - CASSPQGNYGYTF TGTGCCAGCAGTCCTCAGGGAAACTATGGCTACACCTTC
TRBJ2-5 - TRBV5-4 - CASSLEQGGETQYF TGTGCCAGCAGCTTGGAACAGGGCGGGGAGACCCAGTACTTC
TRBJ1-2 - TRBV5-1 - CASSLDRDYGYTF TGCGCCAGCAGCTTGGACAGGGACTATGGCTACACCTTC
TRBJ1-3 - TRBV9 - CASSLLAERSSGNTIYF TGTGCCAGCAGCCTCTTAGCAGAGAGGTCCTCTGGAAACACCATATATTTT
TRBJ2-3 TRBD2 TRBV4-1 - CASSRALAGGNTDTQYF TGCGCCAGCAGCCGCGCCCTAGCGGGAGGTAACACAGATACGCAGTATTTT
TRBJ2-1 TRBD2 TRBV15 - CATSRDFLLAGASQFF TGTGCCACCAGCAGAGATTTTTTACTAGCGGGCGCGTCGCAGTTCTTC
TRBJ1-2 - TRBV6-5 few CASSYSAGVLYGYTF TGTGCCAGCAGTTACTCGGCAGGGGTCCTCTATGGCTACACCTTC
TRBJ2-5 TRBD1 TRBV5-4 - CASSLQGVRETQYF TGTGCCAGCAGCCTTCAGGGGGTGCGAGAGACCCAGTACTTC
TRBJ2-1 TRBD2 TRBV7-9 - CASTLELAGYEQFF TGTGCCAGCACCTTGGAGCTAGCGGGATATGAGCAGTTCTTC
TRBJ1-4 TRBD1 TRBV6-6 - CASSFMTGRFEKLFF TGTGCCAGCAGTTTTATGACAGGGAGATTTGAAAAACTGTTTTTT
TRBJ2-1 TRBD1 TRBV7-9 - CASSLGGQGWNEQFF TGTGCCAGCAGCTTAGGGGGACAGGGATGGAATGAGCAGTTCTTC
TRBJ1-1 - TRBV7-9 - CASRGTDRLQGNTEAFF TGTGCCAGCAGGGGCACTGACAGGTTACAGGGGAACACTGAAGCTTTCTTT
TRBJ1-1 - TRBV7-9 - CASSLISAEAFF TGTGCCAGCAGCTTAATAAGCGCTGAAGCTTTCTTT
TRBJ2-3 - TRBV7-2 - CASSLSTDTQYF TGTGCCAGCAGCCTTAGCACAGATACGCAGTATTTT
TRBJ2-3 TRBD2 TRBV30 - CAWGGLAGVTDTQYF TGTGCCTGGGGAGGACTAGCGGGAGTCACAGATACGCAGTATTTT
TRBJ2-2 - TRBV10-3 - CAISRTDLTNTGELFF TGTGCCATCAGTAGGACAGACCTTACGAACACCGGGGAGCTGTTTTTT
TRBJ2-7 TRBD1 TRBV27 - CASSLSIQGTGGTYEQYF TGTGCCAGCAGTTTATCGATTCAGGGGACAGGCGGAACCTACGAGCAGTACTTC
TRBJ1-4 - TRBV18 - CASSPPRAGGANEKLFF TGTGCCAGCTCACCACCGAGGGCAGGCGGGGCGAATGAAAAACTGTTTTTT
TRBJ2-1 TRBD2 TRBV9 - CASSEGLAGAQNEQFF TGTGCCAGCAGCGAAGGGCTAGCGGGAGCCCAAAATGAGCAGTTCTTC
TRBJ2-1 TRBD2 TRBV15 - CATSRTRGGGSEQFF TGTGCCACCAGCAGAACGCGGGGGGGCGGGAGTGAGCAGTTCTTC
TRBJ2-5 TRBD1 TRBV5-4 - CASSKGGQGAVQETQYF TGTGCCAGCAGCAAGGGGGGACAGGGGGCCGTACAAGAGACCCAGTACTTC
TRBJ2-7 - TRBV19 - CASSLQGSYEQYF TGTGCCAGTAGTCTACAGGGCTCCTACGAGCAGTACTTC
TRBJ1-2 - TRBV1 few CTSSQDLRQGLNGYTF TGCACCAGCAGCCAAGATCTTCGACAGGGTCTCAACGGCTACACCTTC
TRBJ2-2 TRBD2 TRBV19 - CASSREGWTGELFF TGTGCCAGTAGCCGGGAGGGGTGGACCGGGGAGCTGTTTTTT
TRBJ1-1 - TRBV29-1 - CSVHPTVMNTEAFF TGCAGCGTTCACCCTACAGTGATGAACACTGAAGCTTTCTTT
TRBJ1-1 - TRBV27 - CASSSPGVNEAFF TGTGCCAGCAGTTCGCCCGGAGTGAATGAAGCTTTCTTT
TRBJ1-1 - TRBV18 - CASSPSSGKGGTEAFF TGTGCCAGCTCACCGTCCTCAGGGAAGGGAGGCACTGAAGCTTTCTTT
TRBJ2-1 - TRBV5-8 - CASCRTGEADEQFF TGTGCCAGCTGCCGCACAGGGGAGGCCGATGAGCAGTTCTTC
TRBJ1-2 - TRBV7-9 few CASSLSLTGTNYGYTF TGTGCCAGCAGCTTATCTTTAACGGGGACTAACTATGGCTACACCTTC
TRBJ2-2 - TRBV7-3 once CASSLRTGGSTGELFF TGTGCCAGCAGCCTACGGACAGGAGGGAGCACCGGGGAGCTGTTTTTT
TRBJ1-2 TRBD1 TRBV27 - CASSLSDRVRGYTF TGTGCCAGCAGTTTATCGGACAGGGTCCGGGGCTACACCTTC
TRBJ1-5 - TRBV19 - CASNQGGSNQPQHF TGTGCCAGTAATCAGGGTGGGAGCAATCAGCCCCAGCATTTT
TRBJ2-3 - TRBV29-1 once CSGGLALQGDTQYF TGCAGCGGAGGATTAGCCCTCCAGGGAGATACGCAGTATTTT
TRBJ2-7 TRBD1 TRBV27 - CASSADRDQDEQYF TGTGCCAGCAGTGCTGACAGGGACCAGGACGAGCAGTACTTC
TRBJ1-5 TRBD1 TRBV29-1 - CSVSDRAQPQHF TGCAGCGTCTCTGACAGGGCCCAGCCCCAGCATTTT
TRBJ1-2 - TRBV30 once CAWSQGTYYGYTF TGTGCCTGGAGTCAGGGGACGTACTATGGCTACACCTTC
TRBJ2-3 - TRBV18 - CASSPREGTDTQYF TGTGCCAGCTCACCACGGGAGGGCACAGATACGCAGTATTTT
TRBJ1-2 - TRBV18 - CASSPPGGGYTF TGTGCCAGCTCACCCCCGGGGGGGGGCTACACCTTC
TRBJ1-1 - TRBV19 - CASRGLDFKNTEAFF TGTGCCAGTAGAGGTTTGGACTTCAAGAACACTGAAGCTTTCTTT
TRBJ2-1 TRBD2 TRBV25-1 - CASSGIPGTSGSGYEQFF TGTGCCAGCAGTGGGATACCCGGGACTAGCGGGAGTGGCTATGAGCAGTTCTTC